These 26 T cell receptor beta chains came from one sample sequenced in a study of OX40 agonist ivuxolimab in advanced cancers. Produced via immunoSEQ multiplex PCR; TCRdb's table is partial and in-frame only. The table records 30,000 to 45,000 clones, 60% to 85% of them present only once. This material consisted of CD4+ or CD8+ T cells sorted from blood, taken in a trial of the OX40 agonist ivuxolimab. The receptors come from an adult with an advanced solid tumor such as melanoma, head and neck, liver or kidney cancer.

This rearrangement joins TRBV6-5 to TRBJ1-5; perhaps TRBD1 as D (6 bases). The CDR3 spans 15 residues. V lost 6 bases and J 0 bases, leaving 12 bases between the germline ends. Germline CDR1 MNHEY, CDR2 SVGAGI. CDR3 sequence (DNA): TGTGCCAGCAGACAAGAAGGGGGTAGCAATCAGCCCCAGCATTTT. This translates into CASRQEGGSNQPQHF.

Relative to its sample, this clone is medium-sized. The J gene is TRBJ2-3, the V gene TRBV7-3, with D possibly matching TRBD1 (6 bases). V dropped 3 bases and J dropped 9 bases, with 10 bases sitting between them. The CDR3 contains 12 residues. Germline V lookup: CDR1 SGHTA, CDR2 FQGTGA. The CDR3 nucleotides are TGTGCCAGCAGCTTGGACAGACGCACGCAGTATTTT. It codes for CASSLDRRTQYF.

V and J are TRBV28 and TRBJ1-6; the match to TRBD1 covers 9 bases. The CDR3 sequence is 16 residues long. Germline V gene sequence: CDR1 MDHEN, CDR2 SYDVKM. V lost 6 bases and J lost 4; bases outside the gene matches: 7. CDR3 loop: CASSSPGQGYNSPLHF. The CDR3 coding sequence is TGTGCCAGCAGCTCCCCCGGACAGGGGTATAATTCACCCCTCCACTTT.

The CDR3 loop reads CASSMSKETQYF. Written as DNA, the CDR3 is TGTGCCAGTAGTATGAGCAAAGAGACCCAGTACTTC. The rearrangement links TRBV19 to TRBJ2-5; unclear D gene. The germline CDR1 and CDR2 sequences are LNHDA and SQIVND (reference sequence). V dropped 3 bases and J dropped 3 bases, with 5 bases sitting between them. This CDR3 has 12 amino acids.

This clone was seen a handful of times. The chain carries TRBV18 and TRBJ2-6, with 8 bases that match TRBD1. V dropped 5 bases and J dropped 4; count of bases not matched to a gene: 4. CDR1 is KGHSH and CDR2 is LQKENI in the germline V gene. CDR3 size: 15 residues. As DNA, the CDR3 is TGTGCCAGCTCAGGGACAGGTTCAGGGGCCAACGTCCTGACTTTC. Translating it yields CASSGTGSGANVLTF.

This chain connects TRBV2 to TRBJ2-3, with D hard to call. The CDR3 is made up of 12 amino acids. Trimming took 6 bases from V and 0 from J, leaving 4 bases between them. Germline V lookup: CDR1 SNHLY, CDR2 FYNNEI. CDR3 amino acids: CASSVSTDTQYF. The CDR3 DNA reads TGTGCCAGCAGCGTTAGCACAGATACGCAGTATTTT.

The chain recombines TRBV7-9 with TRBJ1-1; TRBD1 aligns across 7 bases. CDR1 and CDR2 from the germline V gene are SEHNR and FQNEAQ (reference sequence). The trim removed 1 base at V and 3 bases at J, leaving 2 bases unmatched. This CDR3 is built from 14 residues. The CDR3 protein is CASSLEQGYTEAFF. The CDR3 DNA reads TGTGCCAGCAGCTTAGAACAGGGGTACACTGAAGCTTTCTTT.

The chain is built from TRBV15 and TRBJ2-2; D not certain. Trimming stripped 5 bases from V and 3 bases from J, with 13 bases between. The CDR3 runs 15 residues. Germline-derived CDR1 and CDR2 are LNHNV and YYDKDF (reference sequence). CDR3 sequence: CATSLGSLDTGELFF. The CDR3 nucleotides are TGTGCCACCAGCCTAGGGTCTCTGGACACCGGGGAGCTGTTTTTT.

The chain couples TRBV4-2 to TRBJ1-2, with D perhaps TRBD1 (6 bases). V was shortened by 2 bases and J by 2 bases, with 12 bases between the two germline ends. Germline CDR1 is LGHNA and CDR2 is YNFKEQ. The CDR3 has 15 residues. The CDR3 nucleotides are TGTGCCAGCAGCCAACCCGGACAGTCGAACTATGGCTACACCTTC. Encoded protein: CASSQPGQSNYGYTF.

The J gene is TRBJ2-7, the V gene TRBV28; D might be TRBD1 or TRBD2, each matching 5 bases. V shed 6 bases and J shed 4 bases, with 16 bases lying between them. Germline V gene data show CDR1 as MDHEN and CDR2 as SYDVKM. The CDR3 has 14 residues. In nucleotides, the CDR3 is TGTGCCAGCAGCCATACGGGACGGGCATACGAGCAGTACTTC. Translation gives CASSHTGRAYEQYF.

The CDR3 reads CASRPTGGIVSEQYF. The CDR3 DNA reads as TGTGCCAGCAGGCCCACGGGGGGTATCGTCTCCGAGCAGTACTTC. This chain connects TRBV2 to TRBJ2-7; TRBD2 aligns across 7 bases. The trim removed 6 bases at V and 6 bases at J, leaving 14 bases unmatched. Germline assignment: CDR1 SNHLY and CDR2 FYNNEI. CDR3 length: 15 amino acids.

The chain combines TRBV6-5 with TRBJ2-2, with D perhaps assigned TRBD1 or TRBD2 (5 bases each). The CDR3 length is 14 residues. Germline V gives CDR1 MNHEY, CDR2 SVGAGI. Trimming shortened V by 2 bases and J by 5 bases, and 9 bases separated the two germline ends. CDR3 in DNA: TGTGCCAGCAGTTACGGGGGAGAGACCGGGGAGCTGTTTTTT. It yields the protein CASSYGGETGELFF.

CDR3 sequence: CASSLVQGPPGGYTF. The CDR3 nucleotides are TGTGCCAGCAGCTTAGTACAGGGGCCCCCTGGGGGCTACACCTTC. The chain has TRBV7-9 and TRBJ1-2, with TRBD1 identical over 7 bases. This CDR3 is built from 15 residues. The germline gives CDR1 SEHNR, CDR2 FQNEAQ (reference sequence). Losses at the gene ends were 1 base for V and 8 bases for J; bases not matched to a gene: 10. The whole variable domain, filled in from reference TRBV7-9 and TRBJ1-2, reads DTGVSQNPRHKITKRGQNVTFRCDPISEHNRLYWYRQTLGQGPEFLTYFQNEAQLEKSRLLSDRFSAERPKGSFSTLEIQRTEQGDSAMYLCASSLVQGPPGGYTFGSGTRLTVV.

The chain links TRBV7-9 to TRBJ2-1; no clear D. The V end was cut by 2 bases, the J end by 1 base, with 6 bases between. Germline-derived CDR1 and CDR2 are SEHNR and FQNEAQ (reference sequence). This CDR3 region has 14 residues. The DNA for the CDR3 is TGTGCCAGCAGCTTAATAAGGTCCTACAATGAGCAGTTCTTC. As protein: CASSLIRSYNEQFF.

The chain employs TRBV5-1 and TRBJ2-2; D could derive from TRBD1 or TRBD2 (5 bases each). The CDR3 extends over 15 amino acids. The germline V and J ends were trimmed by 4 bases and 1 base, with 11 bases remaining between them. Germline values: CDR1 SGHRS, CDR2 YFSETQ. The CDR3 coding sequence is TGCGCCAGCAGCCGGGACGGACAGAACACCGGGGAGCTGTTTTTT. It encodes CASSRDGQNTGELFF.

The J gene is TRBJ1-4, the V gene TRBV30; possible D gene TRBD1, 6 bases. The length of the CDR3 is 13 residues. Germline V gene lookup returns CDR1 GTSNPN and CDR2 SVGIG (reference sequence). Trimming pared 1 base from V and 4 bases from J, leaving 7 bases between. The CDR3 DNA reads TGTGCCTGGAGTGACAGGGTTAATGAAAAACTGTTTTTT. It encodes CAWSDRVNEKLFF. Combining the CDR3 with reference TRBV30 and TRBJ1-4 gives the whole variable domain SQTIHQWPATLVQPVGSPLSLECTVEGTSNPNLYWYRQAAGRGLQLLFYSVGIGQISSEVPQNLSASRPQDRQFILSSKKLLLSDSGFYLCAWSDRVNEKLFFGSGTQLSVL.

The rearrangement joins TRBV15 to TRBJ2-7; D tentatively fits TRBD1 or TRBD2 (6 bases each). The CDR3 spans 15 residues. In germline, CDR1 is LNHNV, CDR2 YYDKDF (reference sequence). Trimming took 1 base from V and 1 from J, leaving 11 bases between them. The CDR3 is CATSRGRDKSYEQYF. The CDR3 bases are TGTGCCACCAGCAGAGGGAGGGACAAATCCTACGAGCAGTACTTC. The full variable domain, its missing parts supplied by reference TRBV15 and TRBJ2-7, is DAMVIQNPRYQVTQFGKPVTLSCSQTLNHNVMYWYQQKSSQAPKLLFHYYDKDFNNEADTPDNFQSRRPNTSFCFLDIRSPGLGDTAMYLCATSRGRDKSYEQYFGPGTRLTVT.

The CDR3 DNA reads as TGTGCCACCAGCAGGGGGTACACCGGGGAGCTGTTTTTT. Encoded protein: CATSRGYTGELFF. This sequence joins TRBV15 and TRBJ2-2; unclear D gene. The germline gives CDR1 LNHNV, CDR2 YYDKDF (reference sequence). V shed 3 bases and J shed 3 bases, with 5 bases lying between them. The CDR3 has 13 residues.

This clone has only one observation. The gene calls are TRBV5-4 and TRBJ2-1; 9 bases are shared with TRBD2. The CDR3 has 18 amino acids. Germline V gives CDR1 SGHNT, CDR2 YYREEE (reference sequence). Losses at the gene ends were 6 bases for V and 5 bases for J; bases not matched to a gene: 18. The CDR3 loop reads CASTWARPAGGQNNEQFF. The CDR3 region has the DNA TGTGCCAGCACCTGGGCGAGGCCAGCGGGGGGCCAAAACAATGAGCAGTTCTTC.

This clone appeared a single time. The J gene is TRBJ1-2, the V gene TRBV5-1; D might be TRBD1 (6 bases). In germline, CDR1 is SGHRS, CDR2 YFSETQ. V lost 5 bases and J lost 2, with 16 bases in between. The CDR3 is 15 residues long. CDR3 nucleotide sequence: TGCGCCAGCAGAGTCGGGGGCGGGATGAACTATGGCTACACCTTC. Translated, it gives CASRVGGGMNYGYTF.

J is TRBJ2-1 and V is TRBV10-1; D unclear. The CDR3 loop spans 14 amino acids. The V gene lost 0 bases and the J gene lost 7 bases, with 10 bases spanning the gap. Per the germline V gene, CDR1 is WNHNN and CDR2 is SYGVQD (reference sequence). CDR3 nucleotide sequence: TGCGCCAGCAGTGAGTCGTGGAGCCGGAATGAGCAGTTCTTC. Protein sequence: CASSESWSRNEQFF.

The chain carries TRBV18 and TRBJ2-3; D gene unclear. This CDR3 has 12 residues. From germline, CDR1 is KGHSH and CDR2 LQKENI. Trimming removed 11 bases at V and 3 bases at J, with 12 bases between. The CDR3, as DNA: TGTGCCGCCTCACTTGGGACAGATACGCAGTATTTT. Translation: CAASLGTDTQYF.

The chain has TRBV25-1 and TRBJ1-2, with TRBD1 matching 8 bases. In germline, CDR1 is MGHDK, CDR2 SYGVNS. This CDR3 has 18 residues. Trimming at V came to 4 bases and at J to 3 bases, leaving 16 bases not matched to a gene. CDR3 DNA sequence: TGTGCCAGCAGTGGCGCCGGGACAGGTCACAGCTTTGACTATGGCTACACCTTC. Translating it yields CASSGAGTGHSFDYGYTF.

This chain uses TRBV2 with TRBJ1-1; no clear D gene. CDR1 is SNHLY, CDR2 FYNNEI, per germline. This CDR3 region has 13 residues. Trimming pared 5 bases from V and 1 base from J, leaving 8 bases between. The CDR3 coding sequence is TGTGCCAGCAGTACGATTGAGAACACTGAAGCTTTCTTT. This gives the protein CASSTIENTEAFF.

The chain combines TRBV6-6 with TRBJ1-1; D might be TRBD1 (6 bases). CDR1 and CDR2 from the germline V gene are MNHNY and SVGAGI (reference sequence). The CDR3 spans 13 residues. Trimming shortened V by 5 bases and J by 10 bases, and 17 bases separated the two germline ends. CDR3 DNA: TGTGCCAGCAGTCCCCCCTTCAGGGGAGGAGCTTTCTTT. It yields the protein CASSPPFRGGAFF.

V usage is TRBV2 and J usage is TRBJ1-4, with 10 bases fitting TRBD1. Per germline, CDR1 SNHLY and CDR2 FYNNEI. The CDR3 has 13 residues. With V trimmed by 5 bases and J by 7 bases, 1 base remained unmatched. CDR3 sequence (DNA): TGTGCCAGCAGTAGGGACAGGGGTGAAAAACTGTTTTTT. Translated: CASSRDRGEKLFF.